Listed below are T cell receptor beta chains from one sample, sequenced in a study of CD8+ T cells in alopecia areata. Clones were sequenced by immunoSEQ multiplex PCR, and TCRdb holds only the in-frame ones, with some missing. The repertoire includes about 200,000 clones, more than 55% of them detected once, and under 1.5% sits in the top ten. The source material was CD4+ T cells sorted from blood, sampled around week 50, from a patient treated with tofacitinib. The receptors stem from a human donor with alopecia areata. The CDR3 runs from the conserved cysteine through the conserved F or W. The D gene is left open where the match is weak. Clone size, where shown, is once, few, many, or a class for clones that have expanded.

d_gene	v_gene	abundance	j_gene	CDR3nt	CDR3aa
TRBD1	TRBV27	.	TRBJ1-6	TGTGCCAGCAGTTTCAGTGACAGGGCTAATTCACCCCTCCACTTT	CASSFSDRANSPLHF
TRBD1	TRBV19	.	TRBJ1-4	TGTGCCACCTCACAGGGGGCGAATGAAAAACTGTTTTTT	CATSQGANEKLFF
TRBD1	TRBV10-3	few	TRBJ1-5	TGTGCCATCAGTGCCGTGACAGGGGGCAATCAGCCCCAGCATTTT	CAISAVTGGNQPQHF
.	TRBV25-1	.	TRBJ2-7	TGTGCCAGCAGCAGAGCGCGGGAGCAGTACTTC	CASSRAREQYF
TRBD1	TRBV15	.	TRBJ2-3	TGTGCCACCAGTTCCACAGGGGCAGATACGCAGTATTTT	CATSSTGADTQYF
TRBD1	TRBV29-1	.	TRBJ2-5	TGCAGCGTTGCTAAGCGACAGGGAGAGACCCAGTACTTC	CSVAKRQGETQYF
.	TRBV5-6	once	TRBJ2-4	TGTGCCAGCAGCATGACCCTTGGGAGGGCCAAAAACATTCAGTACTTC	CASSMTLGRAKNIQYF
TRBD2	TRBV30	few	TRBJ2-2	TGTGCCTGGAGTCGGGGGGAAGCCACCGGGGAGCTGTTTTTT	CAWSRGEATGELFF
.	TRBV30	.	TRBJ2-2	TGTGCCTGGAGACGACTACCCGGGGAGCTGTTTTTT	CAWRRLPGELFF
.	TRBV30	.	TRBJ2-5	TGTGCCTGGAGGGTGGGGAGAAAAGAGACCCAGTACTTC	CAWRVGRKETQYF
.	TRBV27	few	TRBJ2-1	TGTGCCAGCAGTTTATTGGGAAACAATGAGCAGTTCTTC	CASSLLGNNEQFF
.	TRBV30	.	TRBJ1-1	TGTGCCTGGAGTGTACTAGGGACAGAAGCTTTCTTT	CAWSVLGTEAFF
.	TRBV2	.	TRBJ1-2	TGTGCCAGCGTCGCGGGGCGGGCTAACTATGGCTACACCTTC	CASVAGRANYGYTF
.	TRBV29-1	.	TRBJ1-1	TGCAGCGTTGAAGAGAGGGGGGACACTGAAGCTTTCTTT	CSVEERGDTEAFF
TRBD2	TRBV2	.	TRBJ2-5	TGTGCCAGCGTGGGACTAGCTGAAGGGACCCAGTACTTC	CASVGLAEGTQYF
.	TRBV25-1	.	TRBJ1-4	TGTGCCAGCAGTGAATCCCGTCTCGCAACTAATGAAAAACTGTTTTTT	CASSESRLATNEKLFF
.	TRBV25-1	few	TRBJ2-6	TGTGCCAGCAGTTCTAGTGGGAACTCTGGGGCCAACGTCCTGACTTTC	CASSSSGNSGANVLTF
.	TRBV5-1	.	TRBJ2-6	TGCGCCAGCAGCCTGACGACCTCTGGGGCCAACGTCCTGACTTTC	CASSLTTSGANVLTF
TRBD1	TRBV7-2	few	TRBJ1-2	TGTGCCAGCACCGAACAGGGGGCGTCCAGTGGCTACACCTTC	CASTEQGASSGYTF
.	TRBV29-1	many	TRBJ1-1	TGCAGCGTGGGTGGTCCCGGGTTTCCGAACACTGAAGCTTTCTTT	CSVGGPGFPNTEAFF
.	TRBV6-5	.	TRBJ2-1	TGTGCCAGCAGTTACATGGGGGGCTCCTACAATGAGCAGTTCTTC	CASSYMGGSYNEQFF
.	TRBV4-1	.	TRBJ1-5	TGCGCCAGCAGCCAAGACGGGGGTAGCAATCAGCCCCAGCATTTT	CASSQDGGSNQPQHF
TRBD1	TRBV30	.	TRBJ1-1	TGTGCCTGGATCCCTACAGGGGGCCCGTTTGGCACTGAAGCTTTCTTT	CAWIPTGGPFGTEAFF
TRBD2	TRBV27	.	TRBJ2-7	TGTGCCAGCAGTTTATTGGCTAGCGGGGTTTACGAGCAGTACTTC	CASSLLASGVYEQYF
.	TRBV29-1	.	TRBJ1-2	TGCAGCGTTGAAGATCGGCGGGGCGCCGGGAACTATGGCTACACCTTC	CSVEDRRGAGNYGYTF
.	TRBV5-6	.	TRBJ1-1	TGTGCCAGCAGCTCCCCCAGCCTAGGAGCTTTCTTT	CASSSPSLGAFF
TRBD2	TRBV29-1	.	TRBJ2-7	TGCAGCGTTGCCCGCGGGGGTCTTGACTACGAGCAGTACTTC	CSVARGGLDYEQYF
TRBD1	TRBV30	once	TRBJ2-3	TGTGCCTGGAGTGTAAGGACAGGGAAAAGAGATACGCAGTATTTT	CAWSVRTGKRDTQYF